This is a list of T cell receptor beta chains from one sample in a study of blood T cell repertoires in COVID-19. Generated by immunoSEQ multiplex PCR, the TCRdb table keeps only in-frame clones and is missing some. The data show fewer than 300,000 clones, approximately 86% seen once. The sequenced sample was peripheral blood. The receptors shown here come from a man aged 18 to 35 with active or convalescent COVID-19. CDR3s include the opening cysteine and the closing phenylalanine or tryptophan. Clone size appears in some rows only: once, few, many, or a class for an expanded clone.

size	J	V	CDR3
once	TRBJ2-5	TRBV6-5	CASRALGLAEETQYF
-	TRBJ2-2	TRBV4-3	CASSQQTGTNTGELFF
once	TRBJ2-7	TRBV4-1	CASSQDRMGPTSYEQYF
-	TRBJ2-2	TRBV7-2	CASSSSGRTVNTGELFF
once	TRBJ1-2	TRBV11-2	CASSLARANYGYTF
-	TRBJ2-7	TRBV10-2	CASSGGSSYEQYF
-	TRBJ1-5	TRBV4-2	CASSQDRDRGHQPQHF
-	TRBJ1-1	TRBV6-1	CASSETAGAGTEAFF
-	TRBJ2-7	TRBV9	CASSASGISYEQYF
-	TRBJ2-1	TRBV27	CASSLSRVMNEQFF
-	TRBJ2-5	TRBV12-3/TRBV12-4	CASSYRGQETQYF
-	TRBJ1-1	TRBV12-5	CASGLVQGEATEAFF
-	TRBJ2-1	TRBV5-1	CASSFGTTSYNEQFF
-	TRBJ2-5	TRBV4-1	CASSHFTDREGETQYF
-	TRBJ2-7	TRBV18	CATLSDSSYEQYF